Sequencing of this T cell receptor beta chain was carried out in a study of cytomegalovirus exposure and HLA in healthy donors. Background on the study: In a later analysis, the roughly 120 validation repertoires were reported to have used the same platform as the 600 to 700 first-cohort repertoires.

Assay: immunoSEQ multiplex PCR; the TCRdb copy retains only in-frame clones and omits some. The sample shows about 150,000 clones, roughly 89% of them seen only once. A word on this clone: The antigen remains undetermined.

Whole-study results and caveats: Within the approximately 130 validation repertoires, first-cohort TCR clusters tended to co-occur, according to a later analysis. In vitro confirmation showed three CMV-associated chains to be CMV antigen specific. Cytomegalovirus-associated TCR beta chains were listed, numbering under 200.

The specimen sequenced was PBMCs. This TCR derives from a young woman in good health and CMV-seropositive.

The CDR3 nucleotides are TGTGCCAGCAGCTTAGGTAGCGGGAGCTACAATGAGCAGTTCTTC. Translated: CASSLGSGSYNEQFF. This chain connects TRBV7-9 to TRBJ2-1; 9 bases map to TRBD2. J gave up 3 bases and V 1 base, and 1 base lay outside the gene matches. CDR1 and CDR2 (germline): SEHNR, FQNEAQ (reference sequence). The CDR3 is 15 residues long.